Listed below are T cell receptor beta chains from one sample, sequenced in a study of naive and memory T cell subsets. A single record per CDR3 protein comes from TCRdb applying MiXCR to the UMI-ligation and nested PCR reads. The data hold 130,000 or so distinct CDR3 sequences, with roughly 36% observed a single time. The sequenced sample consisted of central memory CD4+ T cells from blood. The receptors derive from a human donor in good health. CDR3s include the opening cysteine and the closing phenylalanine or tryptophan. The order of the fields is J gene, V gene, clone size, D gene, CDR3 DNA, CDR3 protein. D genes are given only for firm matches. Clone size, where shown, is once, few, many, or a class for clones that have expanded.

j_gene: TRBJ2-3
v_gene: TRBV2
abundance: .
d_gene: .
CDR3nt: TGTGCCAGCAGTGTAGGAGGATTTGGGACAGATACGCAGTATTTT
CDR3aa: CASSVGGFGTDTQYF

j_gene: TRBJ2-7
v_gene: TRBV9
abundance: .
d_gene: TRBD2
CDR3nt: TGTGCCAGCAGCGCGGGACTAGCGGAGACCTACGAGCAGTACTTC
CDR3aa: CASSAGLAETYEQYF

j_gene: TRBJ2-7
v_gene: TRBV6-5
abundance: .
d_gene: TRBD1
CDR3nt: TGTGCCAGCAGGAACGCCGGGACAGGGGGCCACGAGCAGTACTTC
CDR3aa: CASRNAGTGGHEQYF

j_gene: TRBJ2-7
v_gene: TRBV29-1
abundance: few
d_gene: TRBD1
CDR3nt: TGCAGCGCCTACCCGGGACAGGGGAGGGGCGAGCAGTACTTC
CDR3aa: CSAYPGQGRGEQYF

j_gene: TRBJ2-1
v_gene: TRBV6-2/TRBV6-3
abundance: once
d_gene: .
CDR3nt: TGTGCCAGCAGTAGCGTAGCAGGAAGAGGGCATGAGCAGTTCTTC
CDR3aa: CASSSVAGRGHEQFF

j_gene: TRBJ2-1
v_gene: TRBV5-5
abundance: .
d_gene: TRBD2
CDR3nt: TGTGCCAGCAGCTTGGACAGGGAAGTTTCCTTTTATAGCGGGAACCGTAAGTTCTTC
CDR3aa: CASSLDREVSFYSGNRKFF

j_gene: TRBJ1-1
v_gene: TRBV20-1
abundance: few
d_gene: .
CDR3nt: TGCAGTGCTAGAGCGCGACCGAACATGAACACTGAAGCTTTCTTT
CDR3aa: CSARARPNMNTEAFF

j_gene: TRBJ2-4
v_gene: TRBV19
abundance: .
d_gene: TRBD1
CDR3nt: TGTGCCAGTAGTCCCCGACAGGGGGCGCAGGTAGCCAAAAACATTCAGTACTTC
CDR3aa: CASSPRQGAQVAKNIQYF

j_gene: TRBJ2-2
v_gene: TRBV29-1
abundance: .
d_gene: .
CDR3nt: TGCAGCGTTGAAGTTGTGACAGTGAACACCGGGGAGCTGTTTTTT
CDR3aa: CSVEVVTVNTGELFF

j_gene: TRBJ2-5
v_gene: TRBV5-1
abundance: few
d_gene: TRBD2
CDR3nt: TGCGCCAGCAGCCCACTGGGGACTAGCGGGAGTGAGACCCAGTACTTC
CDR3aa: CASSPLGTSGSETQYF

j_gene: TRBJ1-5
v_gene: TRBV7-2
abundance: few
d_gene: .
CDR3nt: TGTGCCAGCAGCCACGTACGGGGGGGGCCGCCCAATCAGCCCCAGCATTTT
CDR3aa: CASSHVRGGPPNQPQHF

j_gene: TRBJ2-7
v_gene: TRBV20-1
abundance: .
d_gene: TRBD2
CDR3nt: TGCAGTGCTAGAGAGGTTCTAGCGGGACCTTACGAGCAGTACTTC
CDR3aa: CSAREVLAGPYEQYF

j_gene: TRBJ2-5
v_gene: TRBV10-3
abundance: .
d_gene: .
CDR3nt: TGTGCCATCAGTGAGTCAAAAGGGGGGAGTGTAACGGAGACCCAGTACTTC
CDR3aa: CAISESKGGSVTETQYF

j_gene: TRBJ1-6
v_gene: TRBV6-5
abundance: .
d_gene: .
CDR3nt: TGTGCCAGCACCTCCCGTAATTCACCCCTCCACTTT
CDR3aa: CASTSRNSPLHF

j_gene: TRBJ2-3
v_gene: TRBV6-5
abundance: .
d_gene: TRBD1
CDR3nt: TGTGCCAGCAGTTACCGGAGTGCAGGGGGCATGAATACGCAGTATTTT
CDR3aa: CASSYRSAGGMNTQYF

j_gene: TRBJ2-6
v_gene: TRBV12-3/TRBV12-4
abundance: .
d_gene: .
CDR3nt: TGTGCCAGCAGTCCTAGTCGGGCAGGGGCCAACGTCCTGACTTTC
CDR3aa: CASSPSRAGANVLTF

j_gene: TRBJ2-2
v_gene: TRBV19
abundance: .
d_gene: TRBD2
CDR3nt: TGTGCCAGTAGTATGGCTGAGACTAGCGGGAGTGGCGGGGAGCTGTTTTTT
CDR3aa: CASSMAETSGSGGELFF

j_gene: TRBJ1-1
v_gene: TRBV10-3
abundance: .
d_gene: .
CDR3nt: TGTGCCATCAGTGCCCAGGGGAACACTGAAGCTTTCTTT
CDR3aa: CAISAQGNTEAFF

j_gene: TRBJ2-2
v_gene: TRBV25-1
abundance: .
d_gene: .
CDR3nt: TGTGCCAGCGATAACACCGGGGAGCTGTTTTTT
CDR3aa: CASDNTGELFF

j_gene: TRBJ1-2
v_gene: TRBV18
abundance: .
d_gene: .
CDR3nt: TGTGCCAGCTCACCAGAGGCAGGGGTGAACTATGGCTACACCTTC
CDR3aa: CASSPEAGVNYGYTF

j_gene: TRBJ1-4
v_gene: TRBV7-8
abundance: few
d_gene: TRBD1
CDR3nt: TGTGCCAGCAGCTTACGTGGGACAGGGGATAATGAAAAACTGTTTTTT
CDR3aa: CASSLRGTGDNEKLFF

j_gene: TRBJ2-1
v_gene: TRBV19
abundance: .
d_gene: TRBD2
CDR3nt: TGTGCCAGTAGTATACGGTTTCTCGGCGGGAGTTTATCCAATGAGCAGTTCTTC
CDR3aa: CASSIRFLGGSLSNEQFF

j_gene: TRBJ2-1
v_gene: TRBV20-1
abundance: many
d_gene: TRBD2
CDR3nt: TGCAGTGCTAGGGGCCCGACTAGCGGCGCCTTCTTC
CDR3aa: CSARGPTSGAFF

j_gene: TRBJ2-1
v_gene: TRBV6-1
abundance: .
d_gene: .
CDR3nt: TGTGCCAGCAGTAACCGCCAACAGGGGCAGTTCTTC
CDR3aa: CASSNRQQGQFF

j_gene: TRBJ2-7
v_gene: TRBV3-1
abundance: few
d_gene: TRBD2
CDR3nt: TGTGCCAGCAGCCGGGGGACTAGCGGGCAACCCTACGAGCAGTACTTC
CDR3aa: CASSRGTSGQPYEQYF